Shown below are 13 T cell receptor beta chains from a single sample sequenced in a study of OX40 agonist ivuxolimab in advanced cancers. Libraries came from the immunoSEQ multiplex PCR assay. The clones in this table, taken by TCRdb from immuneACCESS, are in-frame only. Not every clone is retained; where verified, under half of the shortfall comes from an unresolved V gene, and the cause of the rest is unknown. Across this sample there are 25,000 to 35,000 clones, with about 80% seen only once. The ten top clones hold around 10% of the sample. The sample was CD4+ or CD8+ T cells sorted from blood, taken in a trial of the OX40 agonist ivuxolimab. The receptors shown here come from an adult with an advanced solid tumor such as melanoma, head and neck, liver or kidney cancer.

The table lists this clone with a few counts. The J gene is TRBJ2-1, the V gene TRBV6-1, with 15 bases identical to TRBD2. Germline V lookup: CDR1 MNHNS, CDR2 SASEGT. Losses at the gene ends were 4 bases for V and 8 bases for J; bases not matched to a gene: 15. The CDR3 spans 19 residues. CDR3 bases: TGTGCCAGCAGTGGCTTAGGACTAGCGGGGGGGCCGCTAGGGCATGAGCAGTTCTTC. Protein: CASSGLGLAGGPLGHEQFF.

The chain combines TRBV29-1 with TRBJ1-2, with 8 nucleotides matching TRBD1. V gave up 7 bases and J gave up 6 bases; unmatched junction bases: 10. The CDR3 contains 13 residues. The germline gives CDR1 SQVTM, CDR2 ANQGSEA. CDR3 bases: TGCAGCGCTAAGCCTGAGGACAGGGATGGCTACACCTTC. Translated: CSAKPEDRDGYTF.

The genes are TRBV19 and TRBJ2-3, with a tentative D call TRBD2 (6 bases). Trimming shortened V by 6 bases and J by 6 bases, and 10 bases separated the two germline ends. Germline V CDR1 and CDR2: LNHDA, SQIVND (reference sequence). CDR3 length: 12 amino acids. The CDR3 reads CASRLSGDTQYF. The CDR3 DNA follows: TGTGCCAGTAGGCTAAGCGGGGATACGCAGTATTTT.

The rearrangement uses TRBV7-9 and TRBJ1-2; no firm D call. Germline-derived CDR1 and CDR2 are SEHNR and FQNEAQ (reference sequence). Trimming shortened V by 7 bases and J by 2 bases, and 20 bases separated the two germline ends. The CDR3 is 16 amino acids. The CDR3 nucleotides are TGTGCCAGCACCCCCCCCGTCGGTTTCGCAAACTATGGCTACACCTTC. Translated: CASTPPVGFANYGYTF.

The chain employs TRBV5-8 and TRBJ2-7; the D gene could be TRBD1 or TRBD2 (5 bases each). V lost 3 bases to trimming and J lost 6 bases, with 13 bases between them. The CDR3 sequence is 13 residues long. Germline CDR1 is SGHTS and CDR2 is YDEGEE. CDR3 coding DNA: TGTGCCAGCAGCTGGGACGGAAAAGGCGAGCAGTACTTC. Protein product: CASSWDGKGEQYF.

The J gene is TRBJ2-5, the V gene TRBV7-3, with 7 bases matching TRBD1. The junction had 11 bases not matched to a gene; V was cut back by 5 bases and J by 5 bases. CDR3 length: 15 amino acids. Germline assignment: CDR1 SGHTA and CDR2 FQGTGA. In DNA form, the CDR3 reads TGTGCCAGCAGCCAGAGCGGACAGGCTTTGGAGACCCAGTACTTC. The encoded protein is CASSQSGQALETQYF.

The chain has TRBV11-2 and TRBJ2-5, with D perhaps TRBD1 or TRBD2 (5 bases each). The CDR3 runs to 14 residues. In germline, CDR1 is SGHAT, CDR2 FQNNGV. Trimming removed 5 bases at V and 0 bases at J, with 10 bases between. The CDR3: CASSPWDHQETQYF. As DNA, the CDR3 is TGTGCCAGCAGCCCCTGGGACCACCAAGAGACCCAGTACTTC. The full variable domain, completed using reference TRBV11-2 and TRBJ2-5, is EAGVAQSPRYKIIEKRQSVAFWCNPISGHATLYWYQQILGQGPKLLIQFQNNGVVDDSQLPKDRFSAERLKGVDSTLKIQPAKLEDSAVYLCASSPWDHQETQYFGPGTRLLVL.

V is TRBV15 and J is TRBJ1-5; 9 bases are a match to TRBD1. This CDR3 contains 17 residues. CDR1 is LNHNV and CDR2 is YYDKDF in the germline V gene (reference sequence). After removal of 3 bases from V and 0 bases from J, the junction contained 6 bases not matched to a gene. CDR3 sequence reads: CATSSGQGLRSNQPQHF. The CDR3 coding sequence is TGTGCCACCAGCAGTGGACAGGGGCTACGTAGCAATCAGCCCCAGCATTTT.

The chain's CDR3 is CASRGLAGKQETQYF. DNA for the CDR3: TGTGCCAGCAGGGGACTAGCGGGGAAACAAGAGACCCAGTACTTC. The chain employs TRBV7-2 and TRBJ2-5; 13 bases line up with TRBD2. CDR3 length equals 15 residues. The germline CDR1 and CDR2 sequences are SGHTA and FQGNSA. Losses at the gene ends were 6 bases for V and 2 bases for J; bases not matched to a gene: 3.

The chain uses TRBV7-8 and TRBJ1-1; D unresolved. Trimming shortened V by 1 base and J by 1 base, and 10 bases separated the two germline ends. The CDR3 is 15 amino acids. Per the germline V gene, CDR1 is SGHVS and CDR2 is FQNEAQ. CDR3 in amino acids: CASSLGAGGNTEAFF. CDR3 bases: TGTGCCAGCAGCTTAGGGGCGGGAGGGAACACTGAAGCTTTCTTT.

This clone has only a few counts. The chain uses TRBV5-5 and TRBJ2-3, with 8 bases lining up with TRBD1. The CDR3 sequence is 16 residues long. Germline loops: CDR1 SGHKS, CDR2 YYEKEE (reference sequence). Germline trimming cut 0 bases from V and 2 bases from J; bases unmatched to any gene: 5. The CDR3 here is CASSLGQGFNTDTQYF. As DNA, the CDR3 is TGTGCCAGCAGCTTGGGACAGGGGTTCAACACAGATACGCAGTATTTT.

V gene TRBV27 combines with J gene TRBJ2-1, with a possible D match to TRBD2 (6 bases). This CDR3 region has 14 residues. Germline assignment: CDR1 MNHEY and CDR2 SMNVEV (reference sequence). Trimming left V 3 bases short and J 4 bases short, with 10 bases between. The CDR3 sequence: CASSLGGNYNEQFF. DNA for the CDR3: TGTGCCAGCAGTTTGGGGGGAAATTACAATGAGCAGTTCTTC.

The rearrangement joins TRBV27 to TRBJ2-7; D perhaps matches TRBD1 (6 bases). The CDR3 consists of 15 residues. Germline assignment: CDR1 MNHEY and CDR2 SMNVEV (reference sequence). Trimming removed 4 bases at V and 2 bases at J, with 15 bases between. DNA for the CDR3: TGTGCCAGCAGTTACTCGACTGGGGGCCCCTACGAGCAGTACTTC. Amino acids: CASSYSTGGPYEQYF.